This record covers a single T cell receptor beta chain. The data were obtained in a study of blood T cell repertoires in COVID-19. Study at large: Sites across the United States, Italy and Spain contributed samples from acute and convalescent COVID-19.

In the source study's methods: From reference gene primer amplification, estimates of nucleated cell counts were derived. Measured with immunoSEQ multiplex PCR; TCRdb has only the in-frame clones, and not every one. Clone size and V and J calls were adopted from that table, with D and trimming inferred from the DNA. The data contain 90,000 to 140,000 clones, less than 90% of them singletons. The TCR sequence derives from a man aged 45-60 years with acute or convalescent COVID-19. Sample: peripheral blood.

Here the CDR3 reads CASSLGGEGMEQYF. In nucleotides, the CDR3 is TGTGCCAGCAGCTTAGGTGGGGAGGGCATGGAGCAGTATTTT. V and J are TRBV7-9 and TRBJ2-3, with 7 bases fitting TRBD2. V was clipped by 1 base and J by 11 bases; unmatched bases: 9. The CDR3 totals 14 residues. Germline CDR1 is SEHNR and CDR2 is FQNEAQ (reference sequence).